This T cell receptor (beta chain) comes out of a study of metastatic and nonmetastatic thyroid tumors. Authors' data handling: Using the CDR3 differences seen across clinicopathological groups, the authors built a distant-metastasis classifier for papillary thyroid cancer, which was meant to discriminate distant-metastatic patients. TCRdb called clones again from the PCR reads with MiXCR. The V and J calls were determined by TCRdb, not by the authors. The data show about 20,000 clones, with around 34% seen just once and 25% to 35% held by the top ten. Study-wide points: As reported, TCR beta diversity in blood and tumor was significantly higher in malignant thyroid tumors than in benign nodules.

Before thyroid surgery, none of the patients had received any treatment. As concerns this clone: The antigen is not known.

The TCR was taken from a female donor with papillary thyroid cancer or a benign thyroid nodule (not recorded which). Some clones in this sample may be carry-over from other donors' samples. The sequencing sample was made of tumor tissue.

The CDR3 sequence: CSAMPASGRDTQYF. CDR3 nucleotides: TGCAGTGCTATGCCGGCTAGCGGGAGAGATACGCAGTATTTT. The chain joins TRBV20-1 to TRBJ2-3; TRBD2 matches at 10 bases. The germline CDR1 and CDR2 sequences are DFQATT and SNEGSKA (reference sequence). The CDR3 is 14 amino acids. V gave up 4 bases and J gave up 5 bases; unmatched junction bases: 6.